A selection of T cell receptor beta chains follows, all from one sample in a study of T cell responses to AZD1222 COVID-19 vaccine. Sequencing was performed with immunoSEQ multiplex PCR; in TCRdb, only in-frame clones are kept and a portion is missing. The repertoire holds approximately 140,000 clones, with about 90% as singletons. Sequenced material: peripheral blood, taken 28 days after the second AZD1222 dose. The receptors originated from an adult who received the AZD1222 COVID-19 vaccine. Each CDR3 is given with its conserved first and last residue. A D gene is named only where the DNA matches it firmly. Expanded clones are given a class, and other clones once, few, many or no size at all.

.	.	TRBV7-6	TRBJ1-2	TGTGCCAGCAGCCCCCTAATCGGCGGTTCTAACTATGGCTACACCTTC	CASSPLIGGSNYGYTF
.	.	TRBV5-6	TRBJ1-1	TGTGCCAGCAGCTTGGACGGGTGGGGGATAGGGACTGAAGCTTTCTTT	CASSLDGWGIGTEAFF
TRBD1	few	TRBV10-2	TRBJ2-7	TGCGCCAGCACCTCGACAGGGACGTCCTACGAGCAGTACTTC	CASTSTGTSYEQYF
.	.	TRBV15	TRBJ1-5	TGTGCCACCAGCAGAGATCGACGGAACAATCAGCCCCAGCATTTT	CATSRDRRNNQPQHF
.	.	TRBV9	TRBJ1-4	TGTGCCAGCAGCGTAGGACAGAATCACGAGGGAAAACTGTTTTTT	CASSVGQNHEGKLFF
.	.	TRBV19	TRBJ1-5	TGTGCCAGACAGCTGGGCGCACTTAGCAATCAGCCCCAGCATTTT	CARQLGALSNQPQHF
.	.	TRBV19	TRBJ2-5	TGTGCCAGTAGTGAGGGGCGCCAAGAGACCCAGTACTTC	CASSEGRQETQYF
.	.	TRBV28	TRBJ1-5	TGTGCCAGCAGCCTTGGGGGGTTTGGCAATCAGCCCCAGCATTTT	CASSLGGFGNQPQHF
TRBD1	few	TRBV7-9	TRBJ1-1	TGTGCCATGGGGGGGACAGGTATACGGAACACTGAAGCTTTCTTT	CAMGGTGIRNTEAFF
TRBD2	.	TRBV27	TRBJ2-7	TGTGCCAGCAGTTTATACAGGACTAGCGGGAGATACGAGCAGTACTTC	CASSLYRTSGRYEQYF
TRBD1	.	TRBV19	TRBJ1-6	TGTGCCAGTACCCCCGGACAGGGAGGAAATTCACCCCTCCACTTT	CASTPGQGGNSPLHF
.	.	TRBV14	TRBJ2-4	TGTGCCAGCAGCCAGGGGCGCGGCGGGAAGTACTTC	CASSQGRGGKYF
TRBD1	.	TRBV5-6	TRBJ1-6	TGTGCCAGCAGCTGGACAGGGGGGATATCAAGCTCCTATAATTCACCCCTCCACTTT	CASSWTGGISSSYNSPLHF
.	.	TRBV28	TRBJ1-1	TGTGCCAGCAGTTTAGCCAGGGGCCCAGGCCCTACTGAAGCTTTCTTT	CASSLARGPGPTEAFF
TRBD1	.	TRBV6-5	TRBJ1-1	TGTGCCAGCGGGACAGAATCCTCACGGGCTACTGAAGCTTTCTTT	CASGTESSRATEAFF
TRBD1	.	TRBV7-3	TRBJ2-5	TGTGCCAGCAGCAGGGACAGATGGGAGACCCAGTACTTC	CASSRDRWETQYF
TRBD1	.	TRBV3-1/TRBV3-2	TRBJ1-1	TGTGCCAGCAGCCACGCGACTGGGCAGGGGGTTACTGAAGCTTTCTTT	CASSHATGQGVTEAFF
.	few	TRBV4-2	TRBJ1-1	TGTGCCAGCAGCCAAGATGCCTTGATGGACAAAACTGAAGCTTTCTTT	CASSQDALMDKTEAFF
.	.	TRBV7-2	TRBJ1-3	TGTGCCAGCAGCTTAATGGGGGGCGGGTTTGGAAACACCATATATTTT	CASSLMGGGFGNTIYF
TRBD1	.	TRBV5-1	TRBJ2-1	TGCGCCAGCAGCCTGACAGGGAGCTCCTACAATGAGCAGTTCTTC	CASSLTGSSYNEQFF
.	.	TRBV10-3	TRBJ2-2	TGTGCCATCAGTGGACCCGCGAACACCGGGGAGCTGTTTTTT	CAISGPANTGELFF
.	.	TRBV6-5	TRBJ1-5	TGTGCCAGCAGTTTAGAGGGGGGGGGTCAGCCCCAGCATTTT	CASSLEGGGQPQHF
TRBD1	.	TRBV28	TRBJ1-3	TGTGCCAGCACCCTACCCCGCGGGACAGGGTCAAACACCATATATTTT	CASTLPRGTGSNTIYF
.	.	TRBV28	TRBJ2-5	TGTGCCAGCGGGAGTCCCACCTTCCAAGAGACCCAGTACTTC	CASGSPTFQETQYF
.	.	TRBV14	TRBJ1-2	TGTGCCAGCAGCCAAGATCGAGGGTTAGCTAACTATGGCTACACCTTC	CASSQDRGLANYGYTF
.	.	TRBV10-1	TRBJ2-2	TGCGCCAGCAGTGAGGGGACGCACACCGGGGAGCTGTTTTTT	CASSEGTHTGELFF
.	once	TRBV10-3	TRBJ1-1	TGTGCCATCACCGCGGACACCTCGAACACTGAAGCTTTCTTT	CAITADTSNTEAFF
.	.	TRBV4-3	TRBJ2-5	TGCGCCAGCAGCCAAGATTACCCGGCTGCAGAGACCCAGTACTTC	CASSQDYPAAETQYF
.	.	TRBV29-1	TRBJ2-1	TGCAGCGTTGGGGGACCCCCGAGGCGTGAGCAGTTCTTC	CSVGGPPRREQFF
TRBD1	.	TRBV2	TRBJ1-5	TGTGCCAGCGGGCCAGGGGGGCCCCAGCATTTT	CASGPGGPQHF
TRBD1	.	TRBV28	TRBJ2-3	TGTGCCAGCAGTGGATGGACAGGGGGTACAGATACGCAGTATTTT	CASSGWTGGTDTQYF
TRBD1	.	TRBV5-1	TRBJ2-7	TGCGCCAGCAGCACCGACAGGGGCGCCCACTACGAGCAGTACTTC	CASSTDRGAHYEQYF
TRBD1	.	TRBV10-3	TRBJ1-4	TGTGCCATCAGGGGGACAGCGGAGAATGAAAAACTGTTTTTT	CAIRGTAENEKLFF
TRBD1	medium-sized	TRBV19	TRBJ2-5	TGTGCCAGTAGTATAGCGGACAGGGGCGGGAAGACCCAGTACTTC	CASSIADRGGKTQYF
.	.	TRBV27	TRBJ1-1	TGTGCCAGCAGCAGTCCGGGACGACAAAAGAACACTGAAGCTTTCTTT	CASSSPGRQKNTEAFF
.	.	TRBV30	TRBJ1-2	TGTGCCCATTCGACCACAGGGTTAGGCTACACCTTC	CAHSTTGLGYTF
.	.	TRBV30	TRBJ1-5	TGTGCCTGGAGTGCGACCTCTGGCAATCAGCCCCAGCATTTT	CAWSATSGNQPQHF
TRBD1	.	TRBV10-3	TRBJ1-1	TGTGCCACCGGACAGGAACGAAGGTGGGCTTTCTTT	CATGQERRWAFF
.	.	TRBV7-9	TRBJ1-5	TGTGCCAGCAGCTTCGGTGGAAGTCAGCCCCAGCATTTT	CASSFGGSQPQHF
.	.	TRBV19	TRBJ2-3	TGTGCCAGTAGTCCGAAAGCCCCGCTCACGACAGCTTCAAGGAGCACAGATACGCAGTATTTT	CASSPKAPLTTASRSTDTQYF
TRBD1	.	TRBV6-1	TRBJ1-2	TGTGCCAGCAGTGAGGCCGGGACAGGCTATGGCTACACCTTC	CASSEAGTGYGYTF
.	.	TRBV7-8	TRBJ1-2	TGTGCCAGCAGCCAACGACAGACGTCTGGTGGCTACACCTTC	CASSQRQTSGGYTF
.	.	TRBV28	TRBJ1-6	TGTGCCAGCAGTTTACCCGATGTTACAGATTATAATTCACCCCTCCACTTT	CASSLPDVTDYNSPLHF
.	.	TRBV5-1	TRBJ2-3	TGCGCCAGCAGCTTGGAGCGGCTCGGGGATACGCAGTATTTT	CASSLERLGDTQYF
.	.	TRBV9	TRBJ1-3	TGTGCCAGCAGCGTAGGTAGTGTCTGGAACTCTGGAAACACCATATATTTT	CASSVGSVWNSGNTIYF
.	.	TRBV7-9	TRBJ1-1	TGTGCCAGCAGCGGAGGCAAAGGGCTAGGCGCTTTCTTT	CASSGGKGLGAFF
.	.	TRBV19	TRBJ2-1	TGTGCCAGTAGTATGGGGGGCTCCTACAATGAGCAGTTCTTC	CASSMGGSYNEQFF
TRBD2	.	TRBV6-5	TRBJ2-1	TGTGCCAGCAGTAAACAGCGGGAAGTGGATGAGCAGTTCTTC	CASSKQREVDEQFF
.	.	TRBV6-4	TRBJ2-1	TGTGCCAGCAGTAGGGAGTCCCGATACTACAATGAGCAGTTCTTC	CASSRESRYYNEQFF
TRBD1	.	TRBV5-4	TRBJ2-3	TGTGCCAGCAGCTTGGTAGACAGGGGCACAGATACGCAGTATTTT	CASSLVDRGTDTQYF
.	.	TRBV7-2	TRBJ2-7	TGTGCCAGCAAAGGGGGGAATCAGGGGCAGTACTTC	CASKGGNQGQYF
TRBD2	.	TRBV6-5	TRBJ2-3	TGTGCCAGCAGTTACTCGCGGGGGACTAGCACAGATACGCAGTATTTT	CASSYSRGTSTDTQYF
.	.	TRBV20-1	TRBJ1-6	TGCAGTGCTAGCAAGGATTCACCCCTCCACTTT	CSASKDSPLHF
.	.	TRBV6-2/TRBV6-3	TRBJ2-7	TGTGCCAGCAGTTACTCGGGCTGGAATACTTACGAGCAGTACTTC	CASSYSGWNTYEQYF
.	.	TRBV5-1	TRBJ2-3	TGCGCCAGCAGCTTGGAGGGGGTAGATACGCAGTATTTT	CASSLEGVDTQYF
.	.	TRBV3-1/TRBV3-2	TRBJ2-7	TGTGCCAGCAGCCAGGCTAGAGACGAGCAGTACTTC	CASSQARDEQYF